This T cell receptor (beta chain) was identified during a study of blood T cell repertoires in COVID-19. Study overall: Acute and convalescent COVID-19 specimens originated in the United States, Italy and Spain.

The germline V gene encodes CDR1 MDHEN and CDR2 SYDVKM. The ends were cut back, 5 bases at V and 8 bases at J, with 15 bases in the middle. The CDR3 sequence is 13 residues long. Per the original data handling: Amplified reference gene primers provided the basis for estimating nucleated cell counts. The protocol was immunoSEQ multiplex PCR, while the TCRdb copy is restricted to in-frame clones and leaves out a portion. The V and J calls and clone size come from that table; D and trimming were worked out from the DNA. The data show about 310,000 clones, about 85% seen once. The participants were between about 18 and 95 years old and came from some 23 US areas. Donors were grouped by their self-reported clinical history.

The sample taken for sequencing was PBMCs or T cells enriched from blood (not recorded which). This chain joins TRBV28 and TRBJ1-1, with unresolved D. This TCR was recovered from a woman aged 25 to 45 who had been exposed to COVID-19. CDR3 sequence: CASSQRLFREAFF. CDR3 sequence (DNA): TGTGCCAGCAGTCAACGACTGTTCCGGGAAGCTTTCTTT.